These 3 T cell receptor beta chains originate from one sample sequenced in a study of T cell responses to AZD1222 COVID-19 vaccine. The method was immunoSEQ multiplex PCR; TCRdb's version includes in-frame clones alone and lacks a portion of them. The table lists more than 100,000 clones, under 95% of them singletons. The specimen was peripheral blood, collected 28 days after the second AZD1222 dose. Receptors originate from an adult who received the AZD1222 COVID-19 vaccine.

V and J are TRBV10-2 and TRBJ1-1; D is possibly TRBD1 (5 bases). Germline V CDR1 and CDR2: WSHSY, SAAADI. Trimming stripped 2 bases from V and 4 bases from J, with 11 bases between. The CDR3 loop spans 14 amino acids. CDR3 sequence (DNA): TGCGCCAGCAGTGAGGCAGGGAAAAGCACTGAAGCTTTCTTT. Translated, it gives CASSEAGKSTEAFF.

The V gene is TRBV5-1, the J gene TRBJ2-3, with TRBD2 identical over 11 bases. V shed 3 bases, J shed 0 bases, and the junction held 3 bases outside the gene matches. Germline CDR1 and CDR2: SGHRS and YFSETQ. The CDR3 is 16 residues long. The CDR3 coding sequence is TGCGCCAGCAGCTCGGGACTAGCGGCTAGCACAGATACGCAGTATTTT. It specifies CASSSGLAASTDTQYF.

The table lists this clone with a count of one. The genes are TRBV3-1 (or the pseudogene TRBV3-2) and TRBJ1-2, with TRBD1 identical over 9 bases. Trimming removed 2 bases from V and 4 bases from J; junction bases left unmatched: 8. Germline CDR1 reads LGHDT; CDR2 reads YNNKEL (reference sequence). The CDR3 contains 16 residues. This chain's CDR3 is CASSQPSRDRAYGYTF. CDR3 sequence (DNA): TGTGCCAGCAGCCAACCCTCCCGGGACAGGGCCTATGGCTACACCTTC.